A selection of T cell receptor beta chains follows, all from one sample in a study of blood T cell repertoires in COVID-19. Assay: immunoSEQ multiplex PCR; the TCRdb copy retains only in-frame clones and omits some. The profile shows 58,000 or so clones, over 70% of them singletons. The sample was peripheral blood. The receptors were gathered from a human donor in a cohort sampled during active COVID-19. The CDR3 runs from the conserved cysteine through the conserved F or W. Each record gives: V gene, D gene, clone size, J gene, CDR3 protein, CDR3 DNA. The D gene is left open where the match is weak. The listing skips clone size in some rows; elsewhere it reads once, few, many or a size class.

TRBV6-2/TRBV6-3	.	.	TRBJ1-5	CASSYVAGEPGSNQPQHF	TGTGCCAGCAGTTACGTAGCAGGGGAACCTGGGAGCAATCAGCCCCAGCATTTT
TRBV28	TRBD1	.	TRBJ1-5	CASSFSRDRRNQPQHF	TGTGCCAGCAGTTTTTCCCGGGACAGACGCAATCAGCCCCAGCATTTT
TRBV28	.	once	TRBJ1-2	CASSLPGMMANYGYTF	TGTGCCAGCAGTTTACCCGGGATGATGGCTAACTATGGCTACACCTTC
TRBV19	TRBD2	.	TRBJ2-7	CATSGEAGGPQYF	TGTGCCACCTCCGGGGAAGCGGGAGGGCCACAGTACTTC
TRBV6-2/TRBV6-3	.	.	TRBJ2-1	CASSYMMQYNEQFF	TGTGCCAGCAGTTATATGATGCAGTACAATGAGCAGTTCTTC
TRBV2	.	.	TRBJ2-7	CASSLGRVTYEQYF	TGTGCCAGCAGTTTAGGGCGGGTTACCTACGAGCAGTACTTC
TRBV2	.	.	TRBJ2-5	CASSQPESLRGDEETQYF	TGTGCCAGCAGCCAACCCGAATCTCTCAGGGGCGACGAAGAGACCCAGTACTTC
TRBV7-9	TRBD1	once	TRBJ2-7	CASSSTGAFYEQYF	TGTGCCAGCAGTTCCACAGGGGCTTTCTACGAGCAGTACTTC
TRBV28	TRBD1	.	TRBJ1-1	CASSSPAGGNTEAFF	TGTGCCAGCAGTTCACCGGCAGGGGGGAACACTGAAGCTTTCTTT
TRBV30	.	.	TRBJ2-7	CAWSSVDNYEQYF	TGTGCCTGGAGTAGTGTAGACAACTACGAGCAGTACTTC
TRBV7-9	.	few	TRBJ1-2	CASSPGGGQDGYTF	TGTGCCAGCAGCCCCGGTGGAGGCCAGGATGGCTACACCTTC
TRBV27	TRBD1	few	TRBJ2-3	CASSPRHPGTDLPDTQYF	TGTGCCAGCAGTCCTCGTCACCCCGGGACAGATCTTCCGGATACGCAGTATTTT
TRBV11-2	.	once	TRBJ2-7	CASSLKRAAYEQYF	TGTGCCAGCAGCTTAAAGCGGGCCGCCTACGAGCAGTACTTC